Below are 24 T cell receptor beta chains sequenced from a single sample in a study of beta chain features in type 1 diabetes. These receptors have no known antigen. cDNA synthesis used the whole RNA isolate, giving expressed TCRB sequences. Here immunoSEQ multiplex PCR was the method, and the copy in TCRdb shows in-frame clones only, minus some. The sample includes hundreds of thousands of clones, around 15% of them seen just once. Whole-study findings and limits: TCRB CDR3s from Type 1 diabetes patients were moderately but significantly shorter in all four CD4+ subsets.

The sequenced material came from naive CD4+ T cells from blood. The receptors here all came from a man younger than 35 with type 1 diabetes.

The CDR3: CASTFPIVSGSAFF. The CDR3 DNA sequence: TGTGCCAGCACCTTTCCTATCGTATCAGGGTCGGCGTTCTTC. The chain couples TRBV7-9 to TRBJ2-1; D perhaps matches TRBD1 (5 bases). The CDR3 consists of 14 residues. Trimming removed 7 bases from V and 15 bases from J, with 25 bases in between. The germline gives CDR1 SEHNR, CDR2 FQNEAQ (reference sequence).

A note on this clone: Other DNA sequences in this specimen translate into the identical CDR3. CDR3 protein: CASSIGTSGSYEQYF. The CDR3 nucleotides are TGTGCCAGTAGTATCGGGACTAGCGGTTCCTACGAGCAGTACTTC. The rearrangement uses TRBV19 and TRBJ2-7, with 11 bases identical to TRBD2. The junction had 2 bases not matched to a gene; V was cut back by 3 bases and J by 1 base. CDR1 and CDR2 from the germline V gene are LNHDA and SQIVND (reference sequence). CDR3 size: 15 residues.

The rearrangement joins TRBV4-3 to TRBJ1-6; D remains unclear. The CDR3 loop spans 15 amino acids. Trimming stripped 0 bases from V and 7 bases from J, with 10 bases between. Germline CDR1 is LGHNA and CDR2 is YSLEER. CDR3 loop: CASSQEFTGNSPLHF. The CDR3 DNA follows: TGCGCCAGCAGCCAAGAATTTACGGGGAATTCACCCCTCCACTTT.

This clone appeared a few times. The CDR3 spells CASSQDTGSSGANVLTF. The CDR3 DNA follows: TGCGCCAGCAGCCAAGATACAGGGTCCTCTGGGGCCAACGTCCTGACTTTC. V is TRBV4-1 and J is TRBJ2-6; the D gene is possibly TRBD1 (6 bases). The CDR3 consists of 17 residues. CDR1 and CDR2 from the germline V gene are MGHRA and YSYEKL. The V and J ends lost 0 bases and 0 bases respectively, with 9 bases between them.

This clone was detected only a few times. J is TRBJ1-2 and V is TRBV5-8, with D unclear. The CDR3 consists of 13 residues. Trimming cost V 5 bases and J 8 bases, with 16 bases left between them. The germline gives CDR1 SGHTS, CDR2 YDEGEE. The CDR3 bases are TGTGCCAGCAGACCTGGTCGGAGCAGAGGCTACACCTTC. Protein: CASRPGRSRGYTF.

This clone was recorded a few times. V is TRBV9 and J is TRBJ1-2; no firm D call. Germline CDR1 is SGDLS and CDR2 is YYNGEE. CDR3 length: 12 residues. V lost 4 bases and J lost 8, with 12 bases in between. DNA of the CDR3: TGTGCCAGCAGCATCGAAGGGATCGGCTACACCTTC. It encodes CASSIEGIGYTF.

There are a few counts of this clone. The rearrangement uses TRBV2 and TRBJ2-7; 7 bases map to TRBD1. Germline V CDR1 and CDR2: SNHLY, FYNNEI. The CDR3 contains 14 residues. Unmatched junction bases numbered 8, after V lost 7 bases and J lost 2 bases. Here the CDR3 reads CASTRRDRTYEQYF. Written as DNA, the CDR3 is TGTGCCAGCACTAGACGGGACAGAACCTACGAGCAGTACTTC.

The J gene is TRBJ1-1, the V gene TRBV30; D may be TRBD1 (6 bases). The CDR3 covers 14 residues. Between the trimmed V and J ends, which lost 3 bases and 7 bases, there was a span of 18 bases. CDR1 and CDR2 (germline): GTSNPN, SVGIG (reference sequence). CDR3: CAWRGPGTTYEAFF. The CDR3 nucleotides read TGTGCCTGGAGGGGACCCGGGACAACTTATGAAGCTTTCTTT.

This clone was observed a handful of times. The rearrangement joins TRBV30 to TRBJ1-4; D may be TRBD1 (6 bases). Germline CDR1 reads GTSNPN; CDR2 reads SVGIG (reference sequence). This CDR3 has 19 amino acids. The germline V and J ends were trimmed by 1 base and 3 bases, with 24 bases remaining between them. The CDR3 is CAWSDPGGEYTFANEKLFF. CDR3 in DNA: TGTGCCTGGAGTGACCCTGGGGGCGAATATACTTTCGCTAATGAAAAACTGTTTTTT.

The rearrangement uses TRBV9 and TRBJ2-1; D is perhaps TRBD1 (6 bases). The CDR3 contains 15 residues. Between the trimmed V and J ends, which lost 4 bases and 2 bases, there was a span of 13 bases. In germline, CDR1 is SGDLS, CDR2 YYNGEE. The CDR3 region is CASSPRGFPYNEQFF. The DNA for the CDR3 is TGTGCCAGCAGCCCCAGGGGATTCCCCTACAATGAGCAGTTCTTC.

This clone has more than one count but fewer than ten. This chain connects TRBV7-3 to TRBJ2-1, with D possibly matching TRBD2 (5 bases). V was cut by 2 bases and J by 7 bases, with 9 bases left in between. The CDR3 sequence is 13 residues long. Per germline, CDR1 SGHTA and CDR2 FQGTGA. CDR3 loop: CASSLLPGNEQFF. The CDR3 bases are TGTGCCAGCAGCTTATTACCGGGGAATGAGCAGTTCTTC.

The chain couples TRBV5-4 to TRBJ1-1; no firm D call. The CDR3 runs 13 residues. Trimming removed 3 bases from V and 5 bases from J, with 11 bases in between. Germline assignment: CDR1 SGHNT and CDR2 YYREEE (reference sequence). CDR3 in amino acids: CASSSDGRTEAFF. The DNA of the CDR3 is TGTGCCAGCAGCTCGGATGGTCGGACTGAAGCTTTCTTT.

This clone turned up a few times. The V and J genes are TRBV5-1 and TRBJ2-2; 7 nucleotides agree with TRBD1. Germline V lookup: CDR1 SGHRS, CDR2 YFSETQ. Germline trimming cut 1 base from V and 6 bases from J; bases unmatched to any gene: 6. This CDR3 comprises 15 residues. The CDR3 reads CASSLRPGGPGELFF. As DNA, the CDR3 is TGCGCCAGCAGCTTGCGACCAGGGGGACCCGGGGAGCTGTTTTTT.

This clone came up a few times. The same CDR3 also results from other DNA sequences found in this sample. J is TRBJ2-5 and V is TRBV30; unclear D gene. Germline CDR1 and CDR2: GTSNPN and SVGIG (reference sequence). The CDR3 contains 12 residues. V lost 0 bases to trimming and J lost 4 bases, with 6 bases between them. CDR3 DNA: TGTGCCTGGAGTGTACGAAGAGAGACCCAGTACTTC. Protein product: CAWSVRRETQYF.

The table lists this clone with a few counts. The J gene is TRBJ2-5, the V gene TRBV5-4, with D possibly being TRBD1 or TRBD2 (6 bases each). CDR1 is SGHNT and CDR2 is YYREEE in the germline V gene (reference sequence). This CDR3 comprises 15 residues. Trimming stripped 0 bases from V and 2 bases from J, with 11 bases between. The CDR3 DNA follows: TGTGCCAGCAGCTTGGACGGGGGCTCGCAAGAGACCCAGTACTTC. Residues: CASSLDGGSQETQYF. The entire variable domain, with the rest obtained from reference TRBV5-4 and TRBJ2-5, is as follows: ETGVTQSPTHLIKTRGQQVTLRCSSQSGHNTVSWYQQALGQGPQFIFQYYREEENGRGNFPPRFSGLQFPNYSSELNVNALELDDSALYLCASSLDGGSQETQYFGPGTRLLVL.

The chain uses TRBV20-1 and TRBJ2-3; D uncertain. The CDR3 loop spans 11 amino acids. V lost 7 bases and J lost 6, with 11 bases in between. Germline CDR1 DFQATT, CDR2 SNEGSKA (reference sequence). This CDR3 is CSGYPGDTQYF. CDR3 in DNA: TGCAGTGGCTACCCCGGGGATACGCAGTATTTT.

Only a few counts were recorded for this clone. J is TRBJ1-5 and V is TRBV4-3, with D possibly matching TRBD1 (6 bases). CDR3 length equals 16 residues. CDR1 and CDR2 (germline): LGHNA, YSLEER. Trimming stripped 4 bases from V and 4 bases from J, with 17 bases between. The DNA for the CDR3 is TGCGCCAGCAGCCTAGACAGGTACCCCCAGAATCAGCCCCAGCATTTT. This codes for CASSLDRYPQNQPQHF.

The chain is built from TRBV5-4 and TRBJ1-2; unclear D gene. Trimming cost V 0 bases and J 7 bases, with 7 bases left between them. From germline, CDR1 is SGHNT and CDR2 YYREEE (reference sequence). CDR3 length: 12 residues. Here the CDR3 DNA reads TGTGCCAGCAGCTTGGGACTCATTGGCTACACCTTC. It is translated as CASSLGLIGYTF.

The chain uses TRBV5-4 and TRBJ2-7; TRBD2 matches 15 bases. There are 16 residues in the CDR3. V lost 0 bases, J lost 5 bases, and 3 bases stayed unmatched. CDR1 is SGHNT, CDR2 YYREEE, per germline (reference sequence). CDR3 in amino acids: CASSLAGTSGRNEQYF. Here the CDR3 DNA reads TGTGCCAGCAGCTTGGCCGGGACTAGCGGGAGGAACGAGCAGTACTTC.

In DNA, the CDR3 is TGTGCCAGCAGTATACAGCCTCGGGTGTTCTTT. Translated, it gives CASSIQPRVFF. The V gene is TRBV28, the J gene TRBJ1-1; D remains unclear. Per the germline V gene, CDR1 is MDHEN and CDR2 is SYDVKM. V was trimmed by 5 bases and J by 14 bases, leaving 15 bases between them. The CDR3 has 11 residues.

The sample holds a few counts of this clone. The chain is built from TRBV4-2 and TRBJ2-1, with 7 positions matching TRBD2. CDR3 length: 16 residues. Unmatched junction bases numbered 5, after V lost 0 bases and J lost 3 bases. CDR1 LGHNA and CDR2 YNFKEQ come from the germline V gene. CDR3 sequence reads: CASSQDGLEGYNEQFF. For the CDR3, the DNA is TGTGCCAGCAGCCAAGATGGACTAGAGGGCTACAATGAGCAGTTCTTC.

The J gene is TRBJ2-7, the V gene TRBV5-1, with TRBD2 identical over 7 bases. The trim removed 2 bases at V and 4 bases at J, leaving 18 bases unmatched. Germline V gives CDR1 SGHRS, CDR2 YFSETQ. CDR3 length equals 18 residues. DNA for the CDR3: TGCGCCAGCAGCTTAATCCCCCTTGGCGGGAGTGGTTTATACGAGCAGTACTTC. Encoded protein: CASSLIPLGGSGLYEQYF.

This sequence joins TRBV6-1 and TRBJ1-2, with 8 bases identical to TRBD1. Losses at the gene ends were 5 bases for V and 7 bases for J; bases not matched to a gene: 9. Germline loops: CDR1 MNHNS, CDR2 SASEGT. The CDR3 covers 14 residues. DNA for the CDR3: TGTGCCAGCAGTTCCGGACAGGGTGAGGGTGGCTACACCTTC. Its translation is CASSSGQGEGGYTF.

The V gene is TRBV9, the J gene TRBJ2-2, with D perhaps matching TRBD1 (5 bases). The CDR3 runs to 15 residues. The germline V gene encodes CDR1 SGDLS and CDR2 YYNGEE. V was trimmed by 1 base and J by 7 bases, leaving 14 bases between them. The CDR3 DNA is TGTGCCAGCAGCGTAACTTCAAGGGGCGGCGGGGAGCTGTTTTTT. This gives the protein CASSVTSRGGGELFF.